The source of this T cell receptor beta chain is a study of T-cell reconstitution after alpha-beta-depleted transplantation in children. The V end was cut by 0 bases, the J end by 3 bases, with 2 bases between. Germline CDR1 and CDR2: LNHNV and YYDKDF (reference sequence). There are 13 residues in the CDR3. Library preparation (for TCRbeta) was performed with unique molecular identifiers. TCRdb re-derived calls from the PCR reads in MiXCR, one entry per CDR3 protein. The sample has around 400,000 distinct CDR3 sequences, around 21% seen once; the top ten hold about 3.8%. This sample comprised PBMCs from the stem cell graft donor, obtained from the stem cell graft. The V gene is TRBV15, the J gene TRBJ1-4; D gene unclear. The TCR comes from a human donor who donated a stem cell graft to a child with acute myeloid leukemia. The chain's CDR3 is CATSRDPNEKLFF. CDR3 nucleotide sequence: TGTGCCACCAGCAGAGACCCTAATGAAAAACTGTTTTTT.